This entry is about one TCR beta chain. Its specificity is unknown. This sample is part of a study of vaccination and CD4 T cells after COVID-19. Study details: Comprising six males and four females, the convalescent participants counted two Hispanic individuals among them. Post-vaccination specimens were collected at a median of about 70 days following dose two (range 14 to 241). In culture, cells were exposed to overlapping spike peptides from SARS-CoV-2, HCoV-NL63, HCoV-OC43 and HCoV-229E.

Treatment in this sample: approximately nine-day PBMC culture with coronavirus spike peptide pools or control peptides (ViraFEST assay). Cultures used some 2 million PBMCs per well, about 10 IU/ml IL-2 and approximately 9.5 ug/ml peptides. Cultured CD4+ T-cell DNA underwent Oncomine TCR Beta short-read sequencing. TCRdb fed the PCR reads into MiXCR, producing one record per CDR3 protein. The table records about 12,000 distinct CDR3 sequences, 20% to 25% of them present only once. Per the germline V gene, CDR1 is DFQATT and CDR2 is SNEGSKA (reference sequence). The germline V and J ends were trimmed by 5 bases and 4 bases, with 15 bases remaining between them. The CDR3 spans 14 residues.

The sequence came from a human donor who received a COVID-19 vaccine. Here the sequenced sample was CD4+ T cells from blood, cultured in vitro, taken before SARS-CoV-2 vaccination. The chain combines TRBV20-1 with TRBJ2-1; TRBD2 is a possible D gene (6 bases). The CDR3, as DNA: TGCAGTGCTGGACGGGACTCCCGTTACAATGAGCAGTTCTTC. This codes for CSAGRDSRYNEQFF.